These 2 T cell receptor beta chains came from one sample sequenced in a study of beta chain features in type 1 diabetes. Expressed TCRB transcripts were sequenced, since all the RNA that had been isolated was reverse transcribed. The repertoire was sequenced with immunoSEQ multiplex PCR; TCRdb's copy has only in-frame clones and lacks some. Of 220,000 or so clones listed, 68% are singletons. Sequenced material: naive CD4+ T cells from blood. All receptors derive from a man between 25 and 39 years old in good health.

This clone was counted only a few times. V gene TRBV10-3 combines with J gene TRBJ1-6; 7 bases map to TRBD1. Trimming took 4 bases from V and 8 from J; bases not matched to a gene: 5. Germline V gene data show CDR1 as ENHRY and CDR2 as SYGVKD. The CDR3 length is 14 residues. The CDR3 sequence is CAISATGVDSPLHF. DNA of the CDR3: TGTGCCATCAGTGCCACAGGGGTGGATTCACCCCTCCACTTT.

The chain employs TRBV5-1 and TRBJ1-3; 10 nucleotides line up with TRBD1. This CDR3 has 16 residues. Germline assignment: CDR1 SGHRS and CDR2 YFSETQ. V dropped 0 bases and J dropped 4; count of bases not matched to a gene: 4. CDR3 DNA sequence: TGCGCCAGCAGCTTGGAAGGGACAGGGGCCGGAAACACCATATATTTT. As protein: CASSLEGTGAGNTIYF.